This TCR beta chain was retrieved from a study of blood T cell repertoires in COVID-19. Study at large: Sites across the United States, Italy and Spain contributed samples from acute and convalescent COVID-19.

Individuals drawn from 24 US areas were about 18 to 100 years old. Donors in Cohort 3 who had recovered were those with two negative PCRs, healthcare professional clearance, or resolution of their symptoms. The protocol was immunoSEQ multiplex PCR, while the TCRdb copy is restricted to in-frame clones and leaves out a portion. The table includes roughly 520,000 clones, around 87% detected once. V was pared by 8 bases and J by 7 bases, with 29 bases between. This CDR3 contains 18 residues. The germline gives CDR1 SGHAT, CDR2 FQNNGV. The chain links TRBV11-2 to TRBJ2-2, with D tentatively TRBD2 (6 bases). The receptor comes from a woman aged 35 to 49 who had recovered from COVID-19. Input material: PBMCs or T cells enriched from blood (not recorded which). This CDR3 is CASRMTGGAGLISGELFF. The CDR3 nucleotides read TGTGCCAGCCGCATGACGGGTGGAGCGGGCTTAATCAGCGGGGAGCTGTTTTTT.